The sequence of this T cell receptor beta chain was determined in a study of memory CD4+ T cells and cytomegalovirus serostatus. This CDR3 is built from 12 residues. Germline V gene data show CDR1 as MNHNY and CDR2 as SVGAGI (reference sequence). V was cut by 5 bases and J by 4 bases, with 6 bases left in between. Here immunoSEQ multiplex PCR was the method, and the copy in TCRdb shows in-frame clones only, minus some. The sample lists about 75,000 clones, roughly 78% seen once, with 2% to 3% in the top ten. Single viable CD3+CD4+CD8-CD45RO+ cells were sorted as the memory CD4+ T cells. This TCR came from an adult in good health and CMV-seropositive. This chain uses TRBV6-6 with TRBJ1-5; no reliable D call. The specimen sequenced was memory CD4+ T cells from blood. Here the CDR3 DNA reads TGTGCCAGCAGTACTCCTAATCAGCCCCAGCATTTT. This encodes CASSTPNQPQHF.